This entry is about one T cell receptor (beta chain). The germline V gene encodes CDR1 SGHRS and CDR2 YFSETQ. This CDR3 is built from 15 residues. Trimming pared 2 bases from V and 0 bases from J, leaving 12 bases between. Original handling: From reference gene primer amplification, estimates of nucleated cell counts were derived. TCRdb's copy holds only in-frame clones and misses some; the assay was immunoSEQ multiplex PCR. The V and J calls and clone size were taken over from that table, and D and trimming were inferred from the DNA. The data show approximately 450,000 clones, with more than 80% seen just once and 1.1% held by the top ten. This sample is drawn from a study of blood T cell repertoires in COVID-19. Study summary: Donors in the United States, Italy and Spain gave samples during acute or convalescent COVID-19.

The sequence was collected from a man younger than 45 who had recovered from COVID-19. The V call is TRBV5-1, the J call TRBJ2-7; D uncertain. Material for sequencing was PBMCs or T cells enriched from blood (not recorded which). Written as DNA, the CDR3 is TGCGCCAGCAGCTTTGCTCCATCGAGCTCCTACGAGCAGTACTTC. Amino acids: CASSFAPSSSYEQYF.